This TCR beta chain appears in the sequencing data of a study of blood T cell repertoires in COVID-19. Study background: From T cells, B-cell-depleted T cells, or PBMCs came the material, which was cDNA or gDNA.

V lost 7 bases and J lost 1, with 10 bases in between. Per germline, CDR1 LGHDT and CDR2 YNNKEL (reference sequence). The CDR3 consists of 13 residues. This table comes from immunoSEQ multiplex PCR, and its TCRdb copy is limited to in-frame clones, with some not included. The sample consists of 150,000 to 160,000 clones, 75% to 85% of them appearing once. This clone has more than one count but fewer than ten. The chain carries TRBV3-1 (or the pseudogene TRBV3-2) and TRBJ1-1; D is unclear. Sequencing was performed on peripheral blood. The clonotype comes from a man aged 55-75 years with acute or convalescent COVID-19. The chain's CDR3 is CASKTEENTEAFF. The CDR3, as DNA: TGTGCCAGCAAAACGGAGGAGAACACTGAAGCTTTCTTT.